These 17 T cell receptor beta chains share one sample of origin, sequenced in a study of blood T cell repertoires in COVID-19. The protocol was immunoSEQ multiplex PCR, while the TCRdb copy is restricted to in-frame clones and leaves out a portion. The sample holds more than 250,000 clones, roughly 90% seen once. Sequenced: PBMCs or T cells enriched from blood (not recorded which). These receptors all come from a woman in her 30s who had recovered from COVID-19.

V is TRBV19 and J is TRBJ2-3, with D possibly TRBD2 on 7 matching bases. The V end lost 7 bases, the J end lost 6 bases, and 14 bases lay between the germline ends. The CDR3 loop spans 13 amino acids. The germline gives CDR1 LNHDA, CDR2 SQIVND (reference sequence). Written as DNA, the CDR3 is TGTGCCAGTAATGGGGGGGCTGGGGATACGCAGTATTTT. Translating it yields CASNGGAGDTQYF.

V and J are TRBV21-1 and TRBJ1-3; no check of the table's D call, TRBD1, against the DNA was made. TRBV21-1 is recorded as a pseudogene. The CDR3 runs to 14 residues. CDR3 in DNA: TGTGCCAGCAGAGAGGACAGGGCTGGAAACACCATATATTTT. Translated: CASREDRAGNTIYF.

The chain employs TRBV28 and TRBJ1-5, with TRBD1 identical over 8 bases. Trimming took 1 base from V and 2 from J; bases not matched to a gene: 10. This CDR3 is built from 18 residues. Germline values: CDR1 MDHEN, CDR2 SYDVKM. In nucleotides, the CDR3 is TGTGCCAGCAGTTTATACGACAGGGGATGGAATGGCAATCAGCCCCAGCATTTT. Translation gives CASSLYDRGWNGNQPQHF.

This chain uses TRBV19 with TRBJ2-7; 10 bases match TRBD1. V dropped 5 bases and J dropped 5; count of bases not matched to a gene: 9. The CDR3 sequence is 15 residues long. The germline V gene has CDR1 LNHDA and CDR2 SQIVND (reference sequence). CDR3 bases: TGTGCCAGTAGTCTACCGGGACAGGGGACCCACGAGCAGTACTTC. Encoded protein: CASSLPGQGTHEQYF. The entire variable domain, with the rest obtained from reference TRBV19 and TRBJ2-7, is as follows: DGGITQSPKYLFRKEGQNVTLSCEQNLNHDAMYWYRQDPGQGLRLIYYSQIVNDFQKGDIAEGYSVSREKKESFPLTVTSAQKNPTAFYLCASSLPGQGTHEQYFGPGTRLTVT.

This clone was observed once. CDR3 protein: CASSSEETQYF. CDR3 nucleotides: TGTGCCAGCTCATCGGAAGAGACCCAGTACTTC. The V and J genes are TRBV18 and TRBJ2-5, with no clear D. The CDR3 is 11 amino acids. V gave up 5 bases and J gave up 3 bases, with 4 bases separating them. Germline CDR1 is KGHSH and CDR2 is LQKENI.

The V and J genes are TRBV19 and TRBJ1-5; TRBD1 is a possible D gene (6 bases). The CDR3 is made up of 15 amino acids. The V end was cut by 4 bases, the J end by 1 base, with 11 bases between. From germline, CDR1 is LNHDA and CDR2 SQIVND (reference sequence). CDR3 protein: CASSTTGRSNQPQHF. CDR3 bases: TGTGCCAGTAGTACGACAGGAAGGAGCAATCAGCCCCAGCATTTT.

This clone was seen only a few times. The chain carries TRBV15 and TRBJ2-3, with TRBD1 matching over 7 bases. Trimming removed 1 base from V and 2 bases from J; junction bases left unmatched: 6. Looked up from germline, CDR1 is LNHNV and CDR2 is YYDKDF (reference sequence). The CDR3 sequence is 16 residues long. CDR3 amino acids: CATSRAPGTVTDTQYF. Here the CDR3 DNA reads TGTGCCACCAGCAGAGCACCGGGGACAGTCACAGATACGCAGTATTTT.

This chain links TRBV28 with TRBJ1-1; no definite D call. The CDR3 is 14 amino acids. Trimming removed 2 bases from V and 3 bases from J, with 10 bases in between. Germline loops: CDR1 MDHEN, CDR2 SYDVKM. For the CDR3, the DNA is TGTGCCAGCAGTTTAAGTAGCCAGCACACTGAAGCTTTCTTT. This translates into CASSLSSQHTEAFF.

The DNA for the CDR3 is TGTGCCAGCGGGCGGACTGACTACAATGAGCAGTTCTTC. Its protein is CASGRTDYNEQFF. The chain uses TRBV12-3 or TRBV12-4 and TRBJ2-1, with D maybe TRBD2 (5 bases). V dropped 8 bases and J dropped 3 bases, with 11 bases sitting between them. This CDR3 has 13 amino acids.

This chain links TRBV28 with TRBJ2-7, with 7 bases matching TRBD1. V lost 3 bases to trimming and J lost 3 bases; unmatched junction nucleotides: 11. The CDR3 totals 16 residues. CDR1 is MDHEN, CDR2 SYDVKM, per germline. The DNA of the CDR3 is TGTGCCAGCAGTTTTTCCCCGGACAGGCCGTTCTACGAGCAGTACTTC. It encodes CASSFSPDRPFYEQYF.

A single count supports this clone. The chain couples TRBV3-1 (or the pseudogene TRBV3-2) to TRBJ1-1; D uncertain. There are 15 residues in the CDR3. Germline values: CDR1 LGHDT, CDR2 YNNKEL (reference sequence). Trimming removed 4 bases at V and 4 bases at J, with 16 bases between. CDR3 in DNA: TGTGCCAGCAGCCCCCGGGATGCCTGGGGCACTGAAGCTTTCTTT. Translated: CASSPRDAWGTEAFF.

This clone has only one observation. V gene TRBV28 combines with J gene TRBJ1-2; D is unclear. The germline gives CDR1 MDHEN, CDR2 SYDVKM. The CDR3 is 15 residues long. V lost 5 bases to trimming and J lost 5 bases, with 18 bases between them. In DNA form, the CDR3 reads TGTGCCAGCAGTAATACCCCTCAGAACCCTTATGGCTACACCTTC. Encoded protein: CASSNTPQNPYGYTF.

This rearrangement joins TRBV6-5 to TRBJ1-2, with TRBD1 matching over 7 bases. Per germline, CDR1 MNHEY and CDR2 SVGAGI. This CDR3 has 15 amino acids. Trimming took 11 bases from V and 8 from J; bases not matched to a gene: 20. This chain's CDR3 is CACYRGDVGIKGYTF. CDR3 sequence (DNA): TGTGCCTGCTACAGGGGTGATGTGGGGATAAAGGGCTACACCTTC.

The gene calls are TRBV2 and TRBJ2-3; unclear D gene. Trimming removed 1 base from V and 1 base from J, with 9 bases in between. The CDR3 extends over 15 amino acids. CDR1 and CDR2 (germline): SNHLY, FYNNEI. This CDR3 reads CASSEGQIRTDTQYF. CDR3 DNA: TGTGCCAGCAGTGAAGGACAAATTCGCACAGATACGCAGTATTTT.

The rearrangement uses TRBV15 and TRBJ1-1; the D gene is possibly TRBD1 (5 bases). With 0 bases removed from V and 5 bases from J, the gap between germline ends came to 13 bases. The germline gives CDR1 LNHNV, CDR2 YYDKDF (reference sequence). This CDR3 spans 15 amino acids. This CDR3 is CATSRDKGFKTEAFF. Written as DNA, the CDR3 is TGTGCCACCAGCAGAGATAAGGGGTTTAAGACTGAAGCTTTCTTT.

V gene TRBV11-2 combines with J gene TRBJ2-7; TRBD1 aligns across 8 bases. Germline V gives CDR1 SGHAT, CDR2 FQNNGV. V dropped 6 bases and J dropped 0; count of bases not matched to a gene: 16. The CDR3 length is 18 residues. CDR3 coding DNA: TGTGCCAGCAGGCCAGGGGGCAGACAGAGGGGAAGCTCCTACGAGCAGTACTTC. Its protein is CASRPGGRQRGSSYEQYF.

This rearrangement joins TRBV28 to TRBJ2-7; tentatively, D is TRBD1 (5 bases). This CDR3 comprises 14 residues. Germline CDR1 and CDR2: MDHEN and SYDVKM. The germline V and J ends were trimmed by 5 bases and 2 bases, with 13 bases remaining between them. CDR3 in DNA: TGTGCCAGCAGTAGAACAGGTCTTACCTACGAGCAGTACTTC. Amino acids: CASSRTGLTYEQYF.